This T cell receptor beta chain was captured by sequencing in a study of quantifying T cell responses using KT2 cells. Study in general: cDNA was made from DNase-treated RNA using alpha and beta constant primers. Under optimum conditions, T4 ligation efficiency was estimated at more than 8%.

Each cDNA got a UMI-containing oligo ligated at its 3' end. The first PCR ran 3 to 5 cycles with an equimolar RC1.1 and RC1.2 beta primer mix. A single record per CDR3 protein comes from TCRdb applying MiXCR to the UMI-ligation and nested PCR reads. The sample holds 40,000 to 60,000 distinct CDR3 sequences; approximately 10% are singletons and the top ten take under 11%. Regarding the study as a whole: KT2 clone alpha and beta sequence counts scaled linearly with input KT2 cell number.

Details on this clonotype: Its target is not known.

Trimming took 2 bases from V and 2 from J, leaving 10 bases between them. This CDR3 has 15 residues. The TCR comes from a human donor. Sequenced: PBMCs spiked with cells of the T cell clone KT2. The rearrangement links TRBV12-3 or TRBV12-4 to TRBJ1-5; TRBD1 is a possible D gene (5 bases). CDR3 nucleotide sequence: TGTGCCAGCAGTTTACAGGGCGCCCGCAATCAGCCCCAGCATTTT. Its protein product is CASSLQGARNQPQHF.